These T cell receptor beta chains were read from a single sample in a study of blood T cell repertoires in COVID-19. Profiling relied on immunoSEQ multiplex PCR, and the TCRdb table lists in-frame clones only, not all of them. Here the sample spans 200,000 to 250,000 clones, roughly 78% being singletons. The sample comprised peripheral blood. The receptors shown here come from a woman between 35 and 50 years old with acute or convalescent COVID-19. Both conserved end residues are part of each CDR3. A D gene is named only where the DNA matches it firmly. Rows may omit the clone size; those that give it use once, few, many or a size class.

>NA|TRBV2|TRBJ2-5|TRBD1
CASSARQGYQETQYF
TGTGCCAGCAGTGCTAGACAGGGGTACCAAGAGACCCAGTACTTC
>NA|TRBV14|TRBJ2-7|TRBD2
CASSLWTSGSEQYF
TGTGCCAGCAGCCTTTGGACTAGCGGGAGCGAGCAGTACTTC
>NA|TRBV11-2|TRBJ2-7|NA
CASSLYPYEQYF
TGTGCCAGCAGCTTATATCCCTACGAGCAGTACTTC
>once|TRBV5-6|TRBJ2-7|NA
CASSSSIRDYEQYF
TGTGCCAGCAGCTCCAGTATCCGGGACTACGAGCAGTACTTC
>few|TRBV5-1|TRBJ1-1|NA
CASSRDTEAFF
TGCGCCAGCAGCCGGGACACTGAAGCTTTCTTT
>NA|TRBV11-2|TRBJ2-2|TRBD2
CASSSRAGGRFTGELFF
TGTGCCAGCAGCTCAAGAGCGGGAGGGCGGTTCACCGGGGAGCTGTTTTTT
>NA|TRBV10-3|TRBJ2-1|NA
CAISEEGGGYEQFF
TGTGCCATCAGTGAGGAGGGAGGGGGTTATGAGCAGTTCTTC
>NA|TRBV7-7|TRBJ2-5|NA
CASSPQGVQETQYF
TGTGCCAGCAGCCCCCAGGGCGTACAAGAGACCCAGTACTTC
>once|TRBV7-2|TRBJ2-7|TRBD2
CASSLVTSGKEQYF
TGTGCCAGCAGCTTAGTGACTAGCGGGAAGGAGCAGTACTTC
>NA|TRBV28|TRBJ1-2|NA
CASWQGQANYGYTF
TGTGCCAGCTGGCAGGGCCAAGCTAACTATGGCTACACCTTC